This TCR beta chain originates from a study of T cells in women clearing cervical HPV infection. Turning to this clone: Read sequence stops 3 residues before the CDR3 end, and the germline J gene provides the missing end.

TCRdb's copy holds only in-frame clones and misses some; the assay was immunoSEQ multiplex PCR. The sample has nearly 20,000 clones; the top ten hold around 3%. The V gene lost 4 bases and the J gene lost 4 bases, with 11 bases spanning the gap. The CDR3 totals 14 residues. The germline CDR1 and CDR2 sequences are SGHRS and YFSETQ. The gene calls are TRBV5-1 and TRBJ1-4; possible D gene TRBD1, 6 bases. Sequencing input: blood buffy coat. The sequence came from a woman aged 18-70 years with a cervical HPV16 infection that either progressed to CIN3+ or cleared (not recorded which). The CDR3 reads CASSPGTSNEKLFF. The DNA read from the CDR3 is TGCGCCAGCAGCCCCGGGACAAGTAATGAAAAA.